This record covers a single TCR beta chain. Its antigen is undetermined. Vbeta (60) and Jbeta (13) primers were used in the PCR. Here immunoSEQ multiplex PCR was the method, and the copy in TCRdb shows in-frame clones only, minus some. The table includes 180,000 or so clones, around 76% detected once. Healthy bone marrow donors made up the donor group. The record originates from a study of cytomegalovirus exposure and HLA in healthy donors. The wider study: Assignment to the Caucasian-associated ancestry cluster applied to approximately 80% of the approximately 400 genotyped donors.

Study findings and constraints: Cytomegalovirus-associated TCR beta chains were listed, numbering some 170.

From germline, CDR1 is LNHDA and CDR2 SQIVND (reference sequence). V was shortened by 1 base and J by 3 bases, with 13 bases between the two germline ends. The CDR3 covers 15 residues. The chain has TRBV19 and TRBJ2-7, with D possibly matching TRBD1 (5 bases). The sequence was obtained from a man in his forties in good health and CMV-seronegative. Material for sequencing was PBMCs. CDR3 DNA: TGTGCCAGTAGTATAGGAGCAGGGTGGGACTACGAGCAGTACTTC. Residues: CASSIGAGWDYEQYF.